The clone carrying this TCR beta chain was seen more than once but under ten times. A second PCR, run for roughly 7 to 11 cycles, used a sample-barcoded 5' primer plus a J-beta primer mix. MiXCR, applied by TCRdb to the 5' RACE reads, yields one record per CDR3 protein. Of more than 650,000 distinct CDR3 sequences listed, about 55% are singletons. Sample donors were healthy Caucasian individuals that came from Russia, aged roughly 6 to 100. Per individual sample, total RNA of at least 5.5 micrograms was extracted. CDR3 size: 13 residues. V gave up 6 bases and J gave up 3 bases, with 13 bases separating them. Germline V gene data show CDR1 as SGHRS and CDR2 as YFSETQ. This record belongs to a study of blood T cells in healthy people across ages.

The sequenced sample consisted of blood. This TCR was recovered from a man older than 75 in good health. The chain combines TRBV5-1 with TRBJ2-7; D remains unclear. The CDR3 nucleotides are TGCGCCAGCACCCTGGACGGAAACTACGAGCAGTACTTC. Its translation: CASTLDGNYEQYF.